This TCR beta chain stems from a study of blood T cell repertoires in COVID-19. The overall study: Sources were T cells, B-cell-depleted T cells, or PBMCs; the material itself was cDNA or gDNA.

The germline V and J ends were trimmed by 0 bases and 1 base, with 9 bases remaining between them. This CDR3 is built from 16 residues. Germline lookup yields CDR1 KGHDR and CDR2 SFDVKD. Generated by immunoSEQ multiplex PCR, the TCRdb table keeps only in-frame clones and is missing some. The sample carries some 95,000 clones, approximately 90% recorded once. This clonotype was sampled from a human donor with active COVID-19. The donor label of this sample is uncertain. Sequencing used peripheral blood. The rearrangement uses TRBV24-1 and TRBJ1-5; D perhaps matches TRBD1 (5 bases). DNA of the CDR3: TGTGCCACCAGTGATTTGCGTCCAGGGAGCAATCAGCCCCAGCATTTT. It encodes CATSDLRPGSNQPQHF.